The 9 T cell receptor beta chains given below trace back to one sample, sequenced in a study of blood T cell repertoires in COVID-19. Sequencing was performed with immunoSEQ multiplex PCR; in TCRdb, only in-frame clones are kept and a portion is missing. Of approximately 200,000 clones in the sample, 79% were seen once. What was sequenced was peripheral blood. The receptors come from a woman aged 35 to 49 with COVID-19, enrolled during active disease.

This clone was picked up one time. The V call is TRBV7-2, the J call TRBJ1-2; D remains unclear. The CDR3 contains 16 residues. V was clipped by 3 bases and J by 7 bases, with 21 bases between them. CDR1 is SGHTA and CDR2 is FQGNSA in the germline V gene. DNA of the CDR3: TGTGCCAGCAGCTTTATCCCAGCCGGGAATGGTGGTGGCTACACCTTC. Its translation is CASSFIPAGNGGGYTF.

This clone was seen ten or more times. This rearrangement joins TRBV30 to TRBJ1-1, with a weak D call TRBD1 (5 bases). CDR3 length equals 14 residues. Germline lookup yields CDR1 GTSNPN and CDR2 SVGIG (reference sequence). The V end was cut by 2 bases, the J end by 10 bases, with 20 bases between. The CDR3 loop reads CAWSSGQGGRGAFF. CDR3 sequence (DNA): TGTGCCTGGAGTTCTGGCCAGGGAGGTAGAGGAGCTTTCTTT. Together with reference TRBV30 and TRBJ1-1, the CDR3 gives the full variable domain: SQTIHQWPATLVQPVGSPLSLECTVEGTSNPNLYWYRQAAGRGLQLLFYSVGIGQISSEVPQNLSASRPQDRQFILSSKKLLLSDSGFYLCAWSSGQGGRGAFFGQGTRLTVV.

The rearrangement uses TRBV7-9 and TRBJ2-5; possible D gene TRBD1, 6 bases. V was shortened by 8 bases and J by 2 bases, with 12 bases between the two germline ends. The germline gives CDR1 SEHNR, CDR2 FQNEAQ (reference sequence). CDR3 length equals 13 residues. The CDR3 DNA follows: TGTGCCAGCCAATTAGGGGGACAAGAGACCCAGTACTTC. This codes for CASQLGGQETQYF.

The V call is TRBV7-3, the J call TRBJ2-1, with TRBD2 matching 12 bases. Germline CDR1 and CDR2: SGHTA and FQGTGA. Losses at the gene ends were 5 bases for V and 1 base for J; bases not matched to a gene: 9. This CDR3 has 18 residues. CDR3: CASSESSGGARSYNEQFF. The DNA of the CDR3 is TGTGCCAGCAGCGAATCTAGCGGGGGGGCAAGGTCCTACAATGAGCAGTTCTTC.

This clone has just one count. The chain couples TRBV19 to TRBJ2-7; TRBD2 is a possible D gene (5 bases). CDR3 size: 11 residues. V dropped 11 bases and J dropped 7 bases, with 15 bases sitting between them. Germline V CDR1 and CDR2: LNHDA, SQIVND (reference sequence). The chain's CDR3 is CAAGDRWEQYF. DNA for the CDR3: TGTGCCGCCGGGGATCGGTGGGAGCAGTACTTC.

The chain uses TRBV19 and TRBJ2-5; D may be TRBD1 (6 bases). CDR3 length: 13 amino acids. The V gene lost 2 bases and the J gene lost 2 bases, with 6 bases spanning the gap. Germline V gene sequence: CDR1 LNHDA, CDR2 SQIVND (reference sequence). The DNA for the CDR3 is TGTGCCAGTAGTATACAGGGGCAAGAGACCCAGTACTTC. Translated, it gives CASSIQGQETQYF.

The genes are TRBV18 and TRBJ1-5, with 8 bases aligning to TRBD1. J was trimmed by 7 bases and V by 3 bases; bases with no gene match: 8. Germline V lookup: CDR1 KGHSH, CDR2 LQKENI. The CDR3 sequence is 15 residues long. The DNA for the CDR3 is TGTGCCAGCTCACCGACAGGGGAAGTGAGACAGCCCCAGCATTTT. Translation: CASSPTGEVRQPQHF.

The chain has TRBV29-1 and TRBJ1-1, with D possibly TRBD1 on 5 matching bases. CDR3 length: 12 amino acids. Germline CDR1 and CDR2: SQVTM and ANQGSEA. V lost 3 bases to trimming and J lost 4 bases, with 9 bases between them. The CDR3 loop reads CSVDKGSTEAFF. Written as DNA, the CDR3 is TGCAGCGTTGATAAGGGGTCCACTGAAGCTTTCTTT. The whole variable domain, filled in from reference TRBV29-1 and TRBJ1-1, reads SAVISQKPSRDICQRGTSLTIQCQVDSQVTMMFWYRQQPGQSLTLIATANQGSEATYESGFVIDKFPISRPNLTFSTLTVSNMSPEDSSIYLCSVDKGSTEAFFGQGTRLTVV.

By share, this clone ranks as medium-sized. This chain joins TRBV5-4 and TRBJ1-2, with D unresolved. The germline V gene encodes CDR1 SGHNT and CDR2 YYREEE (reference sequence). V dropped 4 bases and J dropped 2 bases, with 12 bases sitting between them. The CDR3 is 14 amino acids. The DNA of the CDR3 is TGTGCCAGCAGCCAGTCCGAGGTGAACTATGGCTACACCTTC. It is translated as CASSQSEVNYGYTF.